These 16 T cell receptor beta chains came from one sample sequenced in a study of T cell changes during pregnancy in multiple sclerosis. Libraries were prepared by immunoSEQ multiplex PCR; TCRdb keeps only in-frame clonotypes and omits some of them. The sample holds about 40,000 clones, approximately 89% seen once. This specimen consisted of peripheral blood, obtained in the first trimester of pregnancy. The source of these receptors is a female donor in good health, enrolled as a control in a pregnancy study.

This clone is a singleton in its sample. CDR3 region: CASRPAGGIGELFF. In nucleotides, the CDR3 is TGTGCCAGCAGGCCGGCAGGGGGCATCGGGGAGCTGTTTTTT. This chain connects TRBV25-1 to TRBJ2-2; 8 nucleotides match TRBD1. Germline V gene data show CDR1 as MGHDK and CDR2 as SYGVNS. Germline trimming cut 6 bases from V and 7 bases from J; bases unmatched to any gene: 7. The CDR3 is 14 amino acids. The whole variable domain, remainder taken from reference TRBV25-1 and TRBJ2-2, is EADIYQTPRYLVIGTGKKITLECSQTMGHDKMYWYQQDPGMELHLIHYSYGVNSTEKGDLSSESTVSRIRTEHFPLTLESARPSHTSQYLCASRPAGGIGELFFGEGSRLTVL.

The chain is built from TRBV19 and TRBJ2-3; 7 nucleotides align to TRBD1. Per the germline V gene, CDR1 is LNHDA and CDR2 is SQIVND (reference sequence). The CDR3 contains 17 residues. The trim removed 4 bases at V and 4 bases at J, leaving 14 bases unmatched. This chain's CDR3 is CASSTYRQGPTADTQYF. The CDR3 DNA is TGTGCCAGTAGTACATACAGACAGGGACCTACCGCAGATACGCAGTATTTT.

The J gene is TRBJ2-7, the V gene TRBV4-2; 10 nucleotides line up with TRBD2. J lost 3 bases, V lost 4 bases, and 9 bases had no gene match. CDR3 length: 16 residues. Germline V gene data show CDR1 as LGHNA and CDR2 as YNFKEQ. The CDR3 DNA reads TGTGCCAGCAGCCCACGCACTAGCGGGACCATCTACGAGCAGTACTTC. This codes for CASSPRTSGTIYEQYF.

This CDR3 reads CATSEGQAYSPLHF. In DNA form, the CDR3 reads TGTGCCACCTCCGAGGGACAGGCCTATTCACCCCTCCACTTT. The chain uses TRBV11-1 and TRBJ1-6; 8 bases agree with TRBD1. The germline V gene has CDR1 SGHAT and CDR2 FQDESV (reference sequence). Germline trimming cut 10 bases from V and 8 bases from J; bases unmatched to any gene: 10. The CDR3 runs to 14 residues.

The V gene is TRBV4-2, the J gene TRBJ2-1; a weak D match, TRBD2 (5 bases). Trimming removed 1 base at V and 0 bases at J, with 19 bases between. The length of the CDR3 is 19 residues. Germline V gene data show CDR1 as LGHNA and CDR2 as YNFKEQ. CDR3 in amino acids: CASSQVIEGEGSSYNEQFF. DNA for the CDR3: TGTGCCAGCAGCCAAGTGATAGAGGGCGAGGGCAGCTCCTACAATGAGCAGTTCTTC.

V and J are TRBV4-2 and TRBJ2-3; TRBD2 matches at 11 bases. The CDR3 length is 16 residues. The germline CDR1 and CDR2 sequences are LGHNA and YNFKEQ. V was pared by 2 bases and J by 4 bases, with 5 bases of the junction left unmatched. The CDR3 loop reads CASSQPTSGGSDTQYF. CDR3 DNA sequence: TGTGCCAGCAGCCAACCCACTAGCGGGGGATCAGATACGCAGTATTTT.

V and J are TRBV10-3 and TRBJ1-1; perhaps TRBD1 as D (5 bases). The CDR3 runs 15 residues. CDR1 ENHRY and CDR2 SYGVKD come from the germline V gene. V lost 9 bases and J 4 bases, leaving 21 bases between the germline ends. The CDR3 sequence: CAIGRPQGRGTEAFF. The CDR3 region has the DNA TGTGCCATTGGACGGCCCCAGGGTAGGGGCACTGAAGCTTTCTTT.

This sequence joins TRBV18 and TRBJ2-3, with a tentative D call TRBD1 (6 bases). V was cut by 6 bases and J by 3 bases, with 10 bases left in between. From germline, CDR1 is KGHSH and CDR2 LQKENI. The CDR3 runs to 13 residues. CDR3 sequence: CASSFQGTDTQYF. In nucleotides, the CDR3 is TGTGCCAGCTCGTTTCAGGGGACAGATACGCAGTATTTT. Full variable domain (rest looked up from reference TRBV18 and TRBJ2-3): NAGVMQNPRHLVRRRGQEARLRCSPMKGHSHVYWYRQLPEEGLKFMVYLQKENIIDESGMPKERFSAEFPKEGPSILRIQQVVRGDSAAYFCASSFQGTDTQYFGPGTRLTVL.

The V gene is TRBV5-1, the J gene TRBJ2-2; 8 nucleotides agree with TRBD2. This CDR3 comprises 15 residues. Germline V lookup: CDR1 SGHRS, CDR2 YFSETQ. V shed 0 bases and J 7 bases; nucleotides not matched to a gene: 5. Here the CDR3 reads CASSLGLAYGGELFF. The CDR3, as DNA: TGCGCCAGCAGCTTGGGACTAGCGTACGGCGGGGAGCTGTTTTTT.

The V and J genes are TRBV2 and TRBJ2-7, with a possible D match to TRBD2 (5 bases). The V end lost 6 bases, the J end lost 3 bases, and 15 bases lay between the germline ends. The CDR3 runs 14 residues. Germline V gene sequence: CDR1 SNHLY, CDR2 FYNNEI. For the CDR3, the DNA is TGTGCCAGCAGCCTAGCAATCGGCAGCTACGAGCAGTACTTC. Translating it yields CASSLAIGSYEQYF.

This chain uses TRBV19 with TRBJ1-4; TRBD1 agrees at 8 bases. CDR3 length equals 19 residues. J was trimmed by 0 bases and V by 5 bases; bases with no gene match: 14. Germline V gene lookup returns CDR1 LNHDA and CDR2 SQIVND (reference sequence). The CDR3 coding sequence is TGTGCCAGTAGTTCCAGGTGGGGGCGGACAGGGCCAACTAATGAAAAACTGTTTTTT. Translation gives CASSSRWGRTGPTNEKLFF.

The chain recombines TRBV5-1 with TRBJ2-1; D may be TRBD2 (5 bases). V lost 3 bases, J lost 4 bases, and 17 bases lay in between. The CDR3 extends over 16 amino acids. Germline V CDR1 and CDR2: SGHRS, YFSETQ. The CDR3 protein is CASSWVEGAPYNEQFF. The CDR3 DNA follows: TGCGCCAGCAGCTGGGTTGAGGGAGCACCATACAATGAGCAGTTCTTC. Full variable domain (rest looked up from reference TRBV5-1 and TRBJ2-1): KAGVTQTPRYLIKTRGQQVTLSCSPISGHRSVSWYQQTPGQGLQFLFEYFSETQRNKGNFPGRFSGRQFSNSRSEMNVSTLELGDSALYLCASSWVEGAPYNEQFFGPGTRLTVL.

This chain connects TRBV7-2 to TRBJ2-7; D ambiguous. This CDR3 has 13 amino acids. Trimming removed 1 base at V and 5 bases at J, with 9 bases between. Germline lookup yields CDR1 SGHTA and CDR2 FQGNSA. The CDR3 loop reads CASSLVEFNEQYF. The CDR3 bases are TGTGCCAGCAGCTTAGTAGAGTTCAACGAGCAGTACTTC.

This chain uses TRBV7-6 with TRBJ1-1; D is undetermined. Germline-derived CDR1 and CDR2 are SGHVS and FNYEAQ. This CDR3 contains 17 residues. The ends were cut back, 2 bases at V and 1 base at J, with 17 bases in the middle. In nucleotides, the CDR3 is TGTGCCAGCAGCTTAAATCGCCCCGGCGGGTGGAACACTGAAGCTTTCTTT. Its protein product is CASSLNRPGGWNTEAFF.

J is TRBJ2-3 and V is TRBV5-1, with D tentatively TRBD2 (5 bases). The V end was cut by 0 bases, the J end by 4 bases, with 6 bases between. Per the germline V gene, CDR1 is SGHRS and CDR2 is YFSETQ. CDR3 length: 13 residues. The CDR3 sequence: CASSLAGADTQYF. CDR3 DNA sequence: TGCGCCAGCAGCTTGGCCGGGGCAGATACGCAGTATTTT. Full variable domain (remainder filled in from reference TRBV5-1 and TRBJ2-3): KAGVTQTPRYLIKTRGQQVTLSCSPISGHRSVSWYQQTPGQGLQFLFEYFSETQRNKGNFPGRFSGRQFSNSRSEMNVSTLELGDSALYLCASSLAGADTQYFGPGTRLTVL.

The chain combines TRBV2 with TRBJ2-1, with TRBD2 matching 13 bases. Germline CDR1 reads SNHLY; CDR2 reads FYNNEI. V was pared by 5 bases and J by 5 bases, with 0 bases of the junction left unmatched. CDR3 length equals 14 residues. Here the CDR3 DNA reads TGTGCCAGCAGTACTAGCGGGGGGGACAATGAGCAGTTCTTC. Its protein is CASSTSGGDNEQFF.